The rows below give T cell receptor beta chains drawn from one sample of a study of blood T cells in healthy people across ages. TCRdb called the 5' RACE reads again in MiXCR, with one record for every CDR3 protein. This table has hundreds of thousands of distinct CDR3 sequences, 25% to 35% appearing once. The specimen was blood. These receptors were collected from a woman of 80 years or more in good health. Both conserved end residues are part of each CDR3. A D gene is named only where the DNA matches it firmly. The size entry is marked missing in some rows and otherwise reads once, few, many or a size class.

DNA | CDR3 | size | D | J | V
TGTGCCAGCAGCTTAGGGGCAGCTACTAGCACAGATACGCAGTATTTT | CASSLGAATSTDTQYF | NA | NA | TRBJ2-3 | TRBV7-2
TGCAGTGCACCGAGCGGTTTCTCCTACGAGCAGTACTTC | CSAPSGFSYEQYF | NA | NA | TRBJ2-7 | TRBV20-1
TGTGCCAGCAGTTCCAGGACTACAACAGATACGCAGTATTTT | CASSSRTTTDTQYF | NA | NA | TRBJ2-3 | TRBV27
TGCGCCAGCAGGCCAGGGATTGCGGGACAACAAGAGACCCAGTACTTC | CASRPGIAGQQETQYF | many | NA | TRBJ2-5 | TRBV5-1
TGTGCCAGCAGACACAGTGTCTCTGGAAACACCATATATTTT | CASRHSVSGNTIYF | NA | NA | TRBJ1-3 | TRBV7-2
TGTGCCAGCAGTATTCTAGCGTCGAACACCGGGGAGCTGTTTTTT | CASSILASNTGELFF | NA | NA | TRBJ2-2 | TRBV6-1
TGTGCCAGCAGTAAAGGACAGGGCGAAGCTTTCTTT | CASSKGQGEAFF | NA | TRBD1 | TRBJ1-1 | TRBV12-3/TRBV12-4
TGTGCCAGCAGCCTACTAGCGGGGGGTACCACAGATACGCAGTATTTT | CASSLLAGGTTDTQYF | few | TRBD2 | TRBJ2-3 | TRBV2
TGTGCCAGCAGCACGCACGACAGGAGGGGGGCGGGATCACCCCTCCACTTT | CASSTHDRRGAGSPLHF | NA | NA | TRBJ1-6 | TRBV7-9
TGTGCCAGCAGCGCCTCCGGGACAGGGAGCTCTGGGGCCAACGTCCTGACTTTC | CASSASGTGSSGANVLTF | once | TRBD1 | TRBJ2-6 | TRBV5-8
TGTGCCACCAGTGATAGGGGGCAAGGCTATGGCTACACCTTC | CATSDRGQGYGYTF | few | TRBD1 | TRBJ1-2 | TRBV24-1
TGTGCCAGCAGCCCCGTCAACAGGGATCAGCCCCAGCATTTT | CASSPVNRDQPQHF | NA | NA | TRBJ1-5 | TRBV6-2/TRBV6-3
TGTGCCAGCAGCTTGCGAGGACAGGAGTCCTACGAGCAGTACTTC | CASSLRGQESYEQYF | few | TRBD1 | TRBJ2-7 | TRBV5-6
TGTGCCAGCAGCCGTCCGGGACAGGGCTTTGGTGGCTACACCTTC | CASSRPGQGFGGYTF | many | TRBD1 | TRBJ1-2 | TRBV7-9
TGTGCCAGCAGCTCGCAGCCCAGGGGTCTCCGTGGCGAGCAGTACTTC | CASSSQPRGLRGEQYF | many | NA | TRBJ2-7 | TRBV7-2
TGCAGTGCTGAGACCGGGACTAGGCTTCGCAATGAGCAGTTCTTC | CSAETGTRLRNEQFF | many | TRBD2 | TRBJ2-1 | TRBV20-1
TGTGCCAGCAGCCTGGGACAGGGGCTAGAAGAGACCCAGTACTTC | CASSLGQGLEETQYF | NA | TRBD1 | TRBJ2-5 | TRBV7-3
TGCAGTGCTAGTCCCTACAGGGGGCGGCTCAATGAGCAGTACTTC | CSASPYRGRLNEQYF | few | TRBD1 | TRBJ2-5 | TRBV20-1
TGTGCCAGCAGTACCCGGGGCTTTGAAAATACGCAGTATTTT | CASSTRGFENTQYF | many | NA | TRBJ2-3 | TRBV12-3/TRBV12-4